This TCR beta chain was sequenced during a study of T-cell reconstitution after alpha-beta-depleted transplantation in children. During its preparation, the TCRbeta library received unique molecular identifiers. MiXCR was run by TCRdb on the PCR reads, yielding one entry per CDR3 protein. The sample lists about 640,000 distinct CDR3 sequences, approximately 16% occurring once. The CDR3 loop spans 12 amino acids. Germline loops: CDR1 SEHNR, CDR2 FQNEAQ (reference sequence). With 5 bases removed from V and 7 bases from J, the gap between germline ends came to 11 bases. This clonotype originated in a human donor who donated a stem cell graft to a child with acute myeloid leukemia. The J gene is TRBJ1-1, the V gene TRBV7-9; maybe TRBD1 (6 bases). The sequencing used PBMCs from the stem cell graft donor, collected from the stem cell graft. The CDR3, as DNA: TGTGCCAGCAGCCCGGACAGCCTTGAAGCTTTCTTT. Translating gives CASSPDSLEAFF.